The 5 T cell receptor beta chains below were found in one sample sequenced in a study of blood T cells in healthy people across ages. Sample-barcoded 5' priming and a J-beta primer mix drove a second PCR of about 6 to 12 cycles. MiXCR, run by TCRdb on the 5' RACE reads, gives a single entry per CDR3 protein. The table includes 800,000 to 950,000 distinct CDR3 sequences, 30% to 45% detected once. Sample: blood. The receptors come from a man aged 18 to 35 in good health.

This clonotype was seen ten or more times. The chain's CDR3 is CASSLTGGIGETQYF. The CDR3 nucleotides read TGTGCCAGCAGCCTGACAGGGGGCATCGGAGAGACCCAGTACTTC. The chain has TRBV14 and TRBJ2-5; 10 bases match TRBD1. V dropped 4 bases and J dropped 4; count of bases not matched to a gene: 6. This CDR3 region has 15 residues. Germline-derived CDR1 and CDR2 are SGHDN and FVKESK.

There are a few counts of this clonotype. The CDR3: CASSRQGMDNEQFF. CDR3 DNA sequence: TGCGCCAGCAGCCGACAGGGGATGGACAATGAGCAGTTCTTC. J is TRBJ2-1 and V is TRBV4-1; 8 nucleotides align to TRBD1. This CDR3 spans 14 amino acids. Trimming at V came to 4 bases and at J to 5 bases, leaving 4 bases not matched to a gene. The germline V gene has CDR1 MGHRA and CDR2 YSYEKL.

Of note for this clonotype: A read error may explain this, as a much larger clone is one base away. The chain couples TRBV12-3 or TRBV12-4 to TRBJ1-5; unclear D gene. CDR3 length: 18 amino acids. V was trimmed by 4 bases and J by 2 bases, leaving 21 bases between them. CDR3 sequence: CASSSRPERAGGNQPQHF. The CDR3 DNA reads TGTGCCAGCAGTTCCCGACCTGAAAGGGCCGGGGGCAATCAGCCCCAGCATTTT.

The chain employs TRBV20-1 and TRBJ2-5, with D uncertain. The DNA end lines up better with TRBJ2-7; the J call may be wrong. This CDR3 has 15 amino acids. Germline-derived CDR1 and CDR2 are DFQATT and SNEGSKA (reference sequence). In DNA, the CDR3 is TGCAGTGCTAGAGATTCGCGGACGATCCCGTACGAGCAGTACTTC. Amino acid sequence: CSARDSRTIPYEQYF.

This chain's CDR3 is CASSESGPSGNTIYF. The CDR3 DNA reads TGTGCCAGCAGTGAATCCGGGCCCTCTGGAAACACCATATATTTT. This sequence joins TRBV6-1 and TRBJ1-3; D is unresolved. The length of the CDR3 is 15 residues. The V end was cut by 2 bases, the J end by 0 bases, with 8 bases between. From germline, CDR1 is MNHNS and CDR2 SASEGT.